This T cell receptor (beta chain) appears in the sequencing data of a study of blood T cell repertoires in COVID-19. Study context: Donors in the United States, Italy and Spain gave samples during acute or convalescent COVID-19. In each case, the material was cDNA or gDNA derived from T cells, B-cell-depleted T cells, or PBMCs.

Looked up from germline, CDR1 is SGHAT and CDR2 is FQNNGV. The V end lost 4 bases, the J end lost 2 bases, and 26 bases lay between the germline ends. The CDR3 spans 19 residues. Authors' processing steps: Cell counts per sample came from amplifying reference gene primers. Produced via immunoSEQ multiplex PCR; TCRdb's table is partial and in-frame only. V and J calls and clone size come straight from that table; D and trimming were deduced from the DNA. The sample yields 200,000 to 300,000 clones, 70% to 90% seen once. The rearrangement links TRBV11-2 to TRBJ2-5, with D possibly matching TRBD2 (7 bases). The clonotype originates from a woman aged 40 to 50 with acute or convalescent COVID-19. Sequencing was performed on peripheral blood. The CDR3 nucleotides read TGTGCCAGCAGCTCCCGAGGGCGGTCGGGGGGCGCGGAGCAAGAGACCCAGTACTTC. Residues: CASSSRGRSGGAEQETQYF.